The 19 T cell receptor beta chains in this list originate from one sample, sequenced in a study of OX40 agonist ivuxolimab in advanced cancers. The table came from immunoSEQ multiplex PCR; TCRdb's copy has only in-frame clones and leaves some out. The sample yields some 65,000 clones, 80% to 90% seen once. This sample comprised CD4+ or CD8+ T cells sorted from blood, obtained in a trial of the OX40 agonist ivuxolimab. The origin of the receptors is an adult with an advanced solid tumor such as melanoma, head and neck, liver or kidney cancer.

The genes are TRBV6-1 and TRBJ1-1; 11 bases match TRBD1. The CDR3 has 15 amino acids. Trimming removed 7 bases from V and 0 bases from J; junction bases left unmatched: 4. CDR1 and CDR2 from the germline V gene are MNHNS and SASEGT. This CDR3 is CASNGQGAMNTEAFF. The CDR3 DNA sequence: TGTGCCAGCAATGGACAGGGGGCAATGAACACTGAAGCTTTCTTT.

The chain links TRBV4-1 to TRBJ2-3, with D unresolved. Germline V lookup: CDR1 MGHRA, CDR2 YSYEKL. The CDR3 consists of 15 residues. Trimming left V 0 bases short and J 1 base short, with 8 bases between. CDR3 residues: CASSQDNRGTDTQYF. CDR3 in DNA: TGCGCCAGCAGCCAAGACAACCGAGGCACAGATACGCAGTATTTT.

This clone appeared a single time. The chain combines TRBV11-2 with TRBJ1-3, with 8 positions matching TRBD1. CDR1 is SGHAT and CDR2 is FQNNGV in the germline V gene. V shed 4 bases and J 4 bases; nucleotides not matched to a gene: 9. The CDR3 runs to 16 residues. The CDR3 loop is CASSSLRRGPGNTIYF. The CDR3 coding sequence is TGTGCCAGCAGCTCCCTACGCAGGGGGCCAGGAAACACCATATATTTT.

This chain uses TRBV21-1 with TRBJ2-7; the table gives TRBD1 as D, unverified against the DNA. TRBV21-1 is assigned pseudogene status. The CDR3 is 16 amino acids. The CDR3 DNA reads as TGTGCCAGCAGCAAACTCCAGGGGACCTCATCCTACGAGCAGTACTTC. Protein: CASSKLQGTSSYEQYF.

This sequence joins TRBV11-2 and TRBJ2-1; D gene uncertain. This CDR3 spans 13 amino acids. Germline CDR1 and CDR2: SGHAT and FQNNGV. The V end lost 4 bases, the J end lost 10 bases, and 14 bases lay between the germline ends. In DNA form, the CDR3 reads TGTGCCAGCAGCTCCGAAGGACGTTGGGAGCAGTTCTTC. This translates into CASSSEGRWEQFF. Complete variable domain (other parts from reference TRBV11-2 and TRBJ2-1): EAGVAQSPRYKIIEKRQSVAFWCNPISGHATLYWYQQILGQGPKLLIQFQNNGVVDDSQLPKDRFSAERLKGVDSTLKIQPAKLEDSAVYLCASSSEGRWEQFFGPGTRLTVL.

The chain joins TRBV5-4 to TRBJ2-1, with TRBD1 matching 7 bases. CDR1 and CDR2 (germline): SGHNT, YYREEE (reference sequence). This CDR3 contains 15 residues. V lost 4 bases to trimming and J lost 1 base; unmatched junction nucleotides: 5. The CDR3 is CASSKGQESYNEQFF. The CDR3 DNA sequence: TGTGCCAGCAGCAAAGGACAGGAGTCCTACAATGAGCAGTTCTTC. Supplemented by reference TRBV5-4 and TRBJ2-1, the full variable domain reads ETGVTQSPTHLIKTRGQQVTLRCSSQSGHNTVSWYQQALGQGPQFIFQYYREEENGRGNFPPRFSGLQFPNYSSELNVNALELDDSALYLCASSKGQESYNEQFFGPGTRLTVL.

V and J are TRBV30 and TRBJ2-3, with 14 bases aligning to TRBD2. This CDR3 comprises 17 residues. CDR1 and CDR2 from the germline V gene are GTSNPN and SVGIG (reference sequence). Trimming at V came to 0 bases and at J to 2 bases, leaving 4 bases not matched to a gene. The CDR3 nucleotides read TGTGCCTGGAGTGTAGGGACTAGCGGGGGAGTCACAGATACGCAGTATTTT. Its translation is CAWSVGTSGGVTDTQYF.

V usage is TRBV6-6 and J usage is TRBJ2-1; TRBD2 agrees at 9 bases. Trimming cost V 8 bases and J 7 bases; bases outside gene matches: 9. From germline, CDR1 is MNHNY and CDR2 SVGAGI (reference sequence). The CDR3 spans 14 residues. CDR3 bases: TGTGCCAGCGCGGGGGGGGGCCCTTTGAATGAGCAGTTCTTC. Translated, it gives CASAGGGPLNEQFF.

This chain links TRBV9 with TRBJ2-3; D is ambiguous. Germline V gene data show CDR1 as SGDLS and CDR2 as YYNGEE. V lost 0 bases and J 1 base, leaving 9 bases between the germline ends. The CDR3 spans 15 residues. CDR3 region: CASSVGPEGTDTQYF. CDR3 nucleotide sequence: TGTGCCAGCAGCGTAGGGCCCGAGGGCACAGATACGCAGTATTTT.

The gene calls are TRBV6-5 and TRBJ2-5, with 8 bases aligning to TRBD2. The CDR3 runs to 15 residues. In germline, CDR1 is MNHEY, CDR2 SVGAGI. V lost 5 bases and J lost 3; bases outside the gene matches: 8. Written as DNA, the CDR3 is TGTGCCAGCAGTACAGCGGGACTAGTAGAAGAGACCCAGTACTTC. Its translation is CASSTAGLVEETQYF.

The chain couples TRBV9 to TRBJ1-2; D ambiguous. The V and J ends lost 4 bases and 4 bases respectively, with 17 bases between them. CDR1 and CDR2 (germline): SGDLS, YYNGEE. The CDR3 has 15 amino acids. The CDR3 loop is CASSSPAGKGYGYTF. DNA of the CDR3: TGTGCCAGCAGCTCACCTGCTGGGAAAGGCTATGGCTACACCTTC.

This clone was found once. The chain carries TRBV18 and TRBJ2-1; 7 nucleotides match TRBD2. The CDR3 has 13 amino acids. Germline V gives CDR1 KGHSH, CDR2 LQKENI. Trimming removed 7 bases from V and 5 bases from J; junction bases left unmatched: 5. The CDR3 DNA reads TGTGCCAGCTGGGGGGGAGTAGACAATGAGCAGTTCTTC. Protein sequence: CASWGGVDNEQFF.

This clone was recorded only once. CDR3 residues: CASSLDGQPNQPQHF. Here the CDR3 DNA reads TGTGCCAGCAGCTTAGATGGACAGCCCAATCAGCCCCAGCATTTT. The rearrangement links TRBV11-1 to TRBJ1-5; the D gene is possibly TRBD1 (6 bases). CDR1 is SGHAT, CDR2 FQDESV, per germline (reference sequence). The length of the CDR3 is 15 residues. Trimming shortened V by 1 base and J by 3 bases, and 10 bases separated the two germline ends.

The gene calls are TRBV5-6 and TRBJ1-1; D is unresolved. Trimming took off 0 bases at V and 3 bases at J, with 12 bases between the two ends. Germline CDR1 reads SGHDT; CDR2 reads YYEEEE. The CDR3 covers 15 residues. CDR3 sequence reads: CASSLVLAGDTEAFF. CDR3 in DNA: TGTGCCAGCAGCTTGGTCCTAGCCGGCGACACTGAAGCTTTCTTT. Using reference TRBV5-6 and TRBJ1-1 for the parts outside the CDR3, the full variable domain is DAGVTQSPTHLIKTRGQQVTLRCSPKSGHDTVSWYQQALGQGPQFIFQYYEEEERQRGNFPDRFSGHQFPNYSSELNVNALLLGDSALYLCASSLVLAGDTEAFFGQGTRLTVV.

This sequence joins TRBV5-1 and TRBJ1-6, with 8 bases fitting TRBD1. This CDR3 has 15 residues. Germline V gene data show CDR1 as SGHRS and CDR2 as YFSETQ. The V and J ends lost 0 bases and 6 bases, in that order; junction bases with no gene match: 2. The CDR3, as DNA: TGCGCCAGCAGCTTGGGGGGACAGGCTAATTCACCCCTCCACTTT. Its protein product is CASSLGGQANSPLHF.

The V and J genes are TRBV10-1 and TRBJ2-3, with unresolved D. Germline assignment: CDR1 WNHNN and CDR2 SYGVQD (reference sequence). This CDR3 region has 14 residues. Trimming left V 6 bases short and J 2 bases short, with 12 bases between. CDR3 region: CASSPEGLTDTQYF. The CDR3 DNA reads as TGCGCCAGCAGCCCTGAAGGGCTCACAGATACGCAGTATTTT.

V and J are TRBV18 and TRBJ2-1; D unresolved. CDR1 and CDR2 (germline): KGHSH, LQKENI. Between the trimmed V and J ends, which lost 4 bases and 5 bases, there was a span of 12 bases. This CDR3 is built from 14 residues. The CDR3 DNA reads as TGTGCCAGCTCACAAGGGATCGGAAACAATGAGCAGTTCTTC. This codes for CASSQGIGNNEQFF.

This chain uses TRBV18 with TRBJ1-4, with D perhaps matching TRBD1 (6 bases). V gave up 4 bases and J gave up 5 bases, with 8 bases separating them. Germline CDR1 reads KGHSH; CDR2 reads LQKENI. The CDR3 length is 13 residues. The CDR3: CASSLTGNEKLFF. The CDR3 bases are TGTGCCAGCTCACTGACAGGCAATGAAAAACTGTTTTTT. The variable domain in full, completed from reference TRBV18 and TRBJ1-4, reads NAGVMQNPRHLVRRRGQEARLRCSPMKGHSHVYWYRQLPEEGLKFMVYLQKENIIDESGMPKERFSAEFPKEGPSILRIQQVVRGDSAAYFCASSLTGNEKLFFGSGTQLSVL.

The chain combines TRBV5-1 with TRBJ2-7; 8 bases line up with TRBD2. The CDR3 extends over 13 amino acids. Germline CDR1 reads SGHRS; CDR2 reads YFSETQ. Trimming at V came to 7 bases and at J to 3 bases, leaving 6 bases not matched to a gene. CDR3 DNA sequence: TGCGCCAGCCGGGAGGGGGGCGGCTACGAGCAGTACTTC. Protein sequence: CASREGGGYEQYF.